This T cell receptor (beta chain) was captured in a study of PD-L1 blockade in urothelial cancer. Repertoires were generated with immunoSEQ multiplex PCR, while TCRdb's copy carries only in-frame clones and drops some. The sample consists of some 80,000 clones, around 81% of them appearing once. Germline trimming cut 7 bases from V and 4 bases from J; bases unmatched to any gene: 6. CDR3 length equals 14 residues. Germline CDR1 is SNHLY and CDR2 is FYNNEI. Described time point: pretreatment peripheral blood. V is TRBV2 and J is TRBJ1-2, with 10 bases identical to TRBD1. The clonotype originates from a middle-aged man with urothelial cancer. The sample here was PBMCs, taken around atezolizumab (anti-PD-L1) treatment. CDR3 protein: CASTGTGESYGYTF. The CDR3 bases are TGTGCCAGCACTGGGACAGGGGAAAGCTATGGCTACACCTTC.